Included here is one TCR beta chain sequence, with context. After removal of 2 bases from V and 3 bases from J, the junction contained 4 bases not matched to a gene. Germline V gene sequence: CDR1 MNHNS, CDR2 SASEGT. The CDR3 is made up of 16 amino acids. The sample belongs to a study of blood T cell repertoires in COVID-19. TCRdb's table, derived via immunoSEQ multiplex PCR, lists solely in-frame clones and lacks some. The table shows fewer than 500,000 clones, with around 86% occurring only once. Sequenced input: peripheral blood. The chain couples TRBV6-1 to TRBJ2-3, with 11 bases aligning to TRBD2. This receptor was identified in a woman in her 30s with active or convalescent COVID-19. The CDR3 nucleotides are TGTGCCAGCAGTGAATATGCTAGCGGGAGGACAGATACGCAGTATTTT. Translation gives CASSEYASGRTDTQYF.